Below are 22 T cell receptor beta chains sequenced from a single sample in a study of spatial heterogeneity in lung cancer. The time point here: sample taken at primary tumor resection. In TCRdb, the 5' RACE reads were re-called with MiXCR into one record per CDR3 protein. The table includes 40,000 to 45,000 distinct CDR3 sequences, under 7.5% detected once. The specimen was PBMCs, collected at surgery. The receptors come from a female donor with early-stage non-small cell lung cancer.

In its sample, this clonotype was seen many times. V gene TRBV3-1 combines with J gene TRBJ1-2; 7 bases map to TRBD1. CDR3 size: 14 residues. Per germline, CDR1 LGHDT and CDR2 YNNKEL (reference sequence). V trimming: 5 bases; J trimming: 4 bases; junction bases outside the gene matches: 7. The CDR3 sequence: CASSYGQAIYGYTF. The CDR3 coding sequence is TGTGCCAGCAGCTACGGACAGGCCATCTATGGCTACACCTTC.

This clonotype showed up many times. This rearrangement joins TRBV5-1 to TRBJ2-6; no clear D. The CDR3 is 14 residues long. Germline V gives CDR1 SGHRS, CDR2 YFSETQ. V was pared by 0 bases and J by 2 bases, with 3 bases between. The CDR3 bases are TGCGCCAGCAGCTTGGGCCCTGGGGCCAACGTCCTGACTTTC. Amino acids: CASSLGPGANVLTF. Supplemented by reference TRBV5-1 and TRBJ2-6, the full variable domain reads KAGVTQTPRYLIKTRGQQVTLSCSPISGHRSVSWYQQTPGQGLQFLFEYFSETQRNKGNFPGRFSGRQFSNSRSEMNVSTLELGDSALYLCASSLGPGANVLTFGAGSRLTVL.

This clonotype was detected many times. This chain links TRBV5-1 with TRBJ2-2, with D uncertain. CDR1 and CDR2 from the germline V gene are SGHRS and YFSETQ. Trimming pared 0 bases from V and 5 bases from J, leaving 5 bases between. The CDR3 has 13 residues. This CDR3 reads CASSLDATGELFF. The CDR3 DNA reads TGCGCCAGCAGCTTGGATGCTACCGGGGAGCTGTTTTTT.

About this clonotype: A read error is possible here, since a much larger clone lies one base away. In DNA form, the CDR3 reads TGTGCCAGCAGCGCGGGACAGACTGGAAACACCATATATTTT. This codes for CASSAGQTGNTIYF. The V gene is TRBV9, the J gene TRBJ1-3, with TRBD1 matching over 7 bases. The V gene end was trimmed by 3 bases and the J gene end by 2 bases; junction bases not matched to a gene: 2. This CDR3 has 14 amino acids. From germline, CDR1 is SGDLS and CDR2 YYNGEE.

This clonotype has ten or more counts. The chain links TRBV27 to TRBJ2-6; 8 nucleotides match TRBD2. After removal of 5 bases from V and 2 bases from J, the junction contained 11 bases not matched to a gene. The germline CDR1 and CDR2 sequences are MNHEY and SMNVEV (reference sequence). This CDR3 has 18 residues. This CDR3 is CASSRAGTSTTGANVLTF. The CDR3 DNA sequence: TGTGCCAGCAGTCGCGCCGGGACTAGTACCACTGGGGCCAACGTCCTGACTTTC.

This clonotype was counted ten times or more. This chain joins TRBV9 and TRBJ1-1; D is unclear. Germline-derived CDR1 and CDR2 are SGDLS and YYNGEE. The CDR3 sequence is 13 residues long. Trimming removed 0 bases from V and 1 base from J, with 4 bases in between. The CDR3 DNA sequence: TGTGCCAGCAGCGTAGGCCGGAACACTGAAGCTTTCTTT. Translated, it gives CASSVGRNTEAFF.

This clonotype was counted a few times. V is TRBV9 and J is TRBJ1-5, with D hard to call. With 0 bases removed from V and 6 bases from J, the gap between germline ends came to 10 bases. Germline loops: CDR1 SGDLS, CDR2 YYNGEE. This CDR3 spans 14 amino acids. In DNA form, the CDR3 reads TGTGCCAGCAGCGTAGGTAGGGCGTCTCAGCCCCAGCATTTT. Protein product: CASSVGRASQPQHF.

This clonotype was counted at least ten times. The J gene is TRBJ2-6, the V gene TRBV7-9, with D perhaps assigned TRBD1 or TRBD2 (5 bases each). The length of the CDR3 is 18 residues. V was shortened by 8 bases and J by 0 bases, with 20 bases between the two germline ends. The germline CDR1 and CDR2 sequences are SEHNR and FQNEAQ (reference sequence). The CDR3 region is CASGLRAGTHSGANVLTF. CDR3 sequence (DNA): TGTGCCAGCGGCCTTCGGGCAGGGACCCACTCTGGGGCCAACGTCCTGACTTTC.

The CDR3 nucleotides read TGTGCCTGGAGTTCGGGACAGGGGGCTGAAGCTAATGAAAAACTGTTTTTT. Translating it yields CAWSSGQGAEANEKLFF. The chain has TRBV30 and TRBJ1-4; 12 positions match TRBD1. The CDR3 runs 17 residues. CDR1 is GTSNPN and CDR2 is SVGIG in the germline V gene (reference sequence). V lost 2 bases to trimming and J lost 3 bases; unmatched junction nucleotides: 7.

This clonotype was counted at least ten times. The chain couples TRBV18 to TRBJ1-2, with 10 bases matching TRBD1. CDR1 is KGHSH and CDR2 is LQKENI in the germline V gene. After removal of 6 bases from V and 3 bases from J, the junction contained 13 bases not matched to a gene. This CDR3 has 17 residues. This chain's CDR3 is CASSPGQGFVEDYGYTF. CDR3 nucleotides: TGTGCCAGCTCCCCGGGACAGGGGTTTGTTGAGGACTATGGCTACACCTTC.

Many counts were recorded for this clonotype. The junction departs from the called germline gene at one end, perhaps through a read error. This chain connects TRBV7-7 to TRBJ2-5; 7 bases match TRBD1. The CDR3 has 15 residues. Germline CDR1 SSHAT, CDR2 FNYEAQ (reference sequence). The CDR3 protein is CASSVRQGASETQYF. CDR3 nucleotides: TGTGCTAGCAGCGTAAGACAGGGTGCTTCGGAGACCCAGTACTTC.

This clonotype was seen ten or more times. This chain links TRBV15 with TRBJ1-1; TRBD1 is a possible D gene (6 bases). Germline V gene data show CDR1 as LNHNV and CDR2 as YYDKDF (reference sequence). The CDR3 spans 13 residues. V lost 7 bases and J 4 bases, leaving 13 bases between the germline ends. In nucleotides, the CDR3 is TGTGCCACCAAAAGGGGGGCCAGCACTGAAGCTTTCTTT. The encoded protein is CATKRGASTEAFF.

The gene calls are TRBV5-5 and TRBJ1-5; possible D gene TRBD1, 5 bases. In germline, CDR1 is SGHKS, CDR2 YYEKEE (reference sequence). Trimming took 0 bases from V and 12 from J, leaving 16 bases between them. CDR3 length: 14 amino acids. CDR3 loop: CASSLAGGRGHQHF. In nucleotides, the CDR3 is TGTGCCAGCAGCTTGGCGGGGGGTAGGGGCCACCAGCATTTT.

This clonotype was detected ten times or more. This chain connects TRBV9 to TRBJ1-2; perhaps TRBD1 as D (6 bases). CDR1 and CDR2 from the germline V gene are SGDLS and YYNGEE. The V end was cut by 4 bases, the J end by 2 bases, with 21 bases between. This CDR3 is 17 amino acids long. The CDR3: CASSSRWGGAPNYGYTF. DNA for the CDR3: TGTGCCAGCAGCTCCCGATGGGGGGGCGCTCCCAACTATGGCTACACCTTC.

This clonotype has ten or more counts. The chain uses TRBV5-4 and TRBJ2-7; 8 bases match TRBD2. Germline CDR1 is SGHNT and CDR2 is YYREEE (reference sequence). V trimming: 2 bases; J trimming: 7 bases; junction bases outside the gene matches: 8. The CDR3 extends over 14 amino acids. This CDR3 is CASSLAGDLGEQYF. The CDR3 region has the DNA TGTGCCAGCAGCTTAGCGGGGGACCTTGGAGAGCAGTACTTC.

V gene TRBV5-4 combines with J gene TRBJ2-3; the D gene could be TRBD1 or TRBD2 (5 bases each). Germline V gives CDR1 SGHNT, CDR2 YYREEE (reference sequence). This CDR3 is 15 amino acids long. The V gene lost 4 bases and the J gene lost 9 bases, with 21 bases spanning the gap. The CDR3 nucleotides are TGTGCCAGCAGCGAACCGGGACGTCGGAGTGTCACGCAGTATTTT. Translation gives CASSEPGRRSVTQYF.

The genes are TRBV10-2 and TRBJ1-2; D uncertain. Germline lookup yields CDR1 WSHSY and CDR2 SAAADI. This CDR3 contains 13 residues. Trimming removed 7 bases at V and 5 bases at J, with 14 bases between. Here the CDR3 DNA reads TGCGCCAGCATCGGGCAGGCCGGATATGGCTACACCTTC. This gives the protein CASIGQAGYGYTF.

The chain carries TRBV29-1 and TRBJ1-1; D may be TRBD1 (5 bases). The CDR3 is made up of 13 amino acids. Trimming cost V 0 bases and J 11 bases, with 16 bases left between them. In germline, CDR1 is SQVTM, CDR2 ANQGSEA. The CDR3 DNA reads as TGCAGCGTTGAAGATTTCCCCGACAGTTTCGCTTTCTTT. It encodes CSVEDFPDSFAFF.

V and J are TRBV7-3 and TRBJ1-2; D call uncertain. CDR1 is SGHTA and CDR2 is FQGTGA in the germline V gene. This CDR3 has 14 amino acids. V was clipped by 0 bases and J by 2 bases, with 7 bases between them. The CDR3 nucleotides read TGTGCCAGCAGCTTAACATCCCAGAACTATGGCTACACCTTC. Its protein is CASSLTSQNYGYTF.

This clonotype was detected a few times. CDR3 coding DNA: TGCAGTGCCTGGGCAAATACGCAGTATTTT. This codes for CSAWANTQYF. V usage is TRBV20-1 and J usage is TRBJ2-3; D call uncertain. Germline CDR1 and CDR2: DFQATT and SNEGSKA (reference sequence). V gave up 6 bases and J gave up 7 bases, with 8 bases separating them. The CDR3 contains 10 residues.

This chain links TRBV4-1 with TRBJ1-2; TRBD1 is a possible D gene (5 bases). Germline V gene data show CDR1 as MGHRA and CDR2 as YSYEKL. The CDR3 loop spans 14 amino acids. V was pared by 0 bases and J by 5 bases, with 10 bases between. CDR3 sequence reads: CASSQDKGRYGYTF. The CDR3 DNA reads as TGCGCCAGCAGCCAAGATAAGGGACGGTATGGCTACACCTTC.

There are a few counts of this clonotype. The V gene is TRBV6-2 or TRBV6-3, the J gene TRBJ2-1; 7 bases match TRBD1. Germline CDR1 reads MNHEY; CDR2 reads SVGEGT. V gave up 7 bases and J gave up 1 base; unmatched junction bases: 1. CDR3 length: 13 amino acids. Written as DNA, the CDR3 is TGTGCCAGCATACAGGGGTCCTACAATGAGCAGTTCTTC. It codes for CASIQGSYNEQFF.